The entry below gives a single TCR beta chain sequence along with its context. CDR3 length: 14 amino acids. The V and J ends lost 8 bases and 4 bases, in that order; junction bases with no gene match: 6. Germline V gene lookup returns CDR1 ENHRY and CDR2 SYGVKD. This sample stems from a study of OX40 agonist ivuxolimab in advanced cancers. For the study at large: Three patients got partial responses; one had hepatocellular carcinoma and two had cutaneous melanoma.

The repertoire was sequenced with immunoSEQ multiplex PCR; TCRdb's copy has only in-frame clones and lacks some. Among around 70,000 clones listed, approximately 90% were seen once. Specimen: CD4+ or CD8+ T cells sorted from blood, collected in a trial of the OX40 agonist ivuxolimab. The clonotype was recovered from an adult with an advanced solid tumor such as melanoma, head and neck, liver or kidney cancer. The chain carries TRBV10-3 and TRBJ2-5; 11 bases map to TRBD1. The CDR3 bases are TGTGCCATCGGGGGACAGGGGGATAGAGAGACCCAGTACTTC. This translates into CAIGGQGDRETQYF.